These 5 T cell receptor beta chains originate from one sample sequenced in a study of molecular identifiers for immune sequencing clone quantification. TCRdb analysed the PCR reads with MiXCR anew, one entry per CDR3 protein. The sample yields tens of thousands of distinct CDR3 sequences, roughly 23% seen once. The sample taken for sequencing was naive CD8+ T cells from blood, with Jurkat cell RNA spiked in. Subset meaning: FACS-sorted CD8+CD4-CCR7+CD45RA+ naive T cells. These receptors all stem from a human donor in good health. Some libraries in this study had Jurkat cell RNA spiked in.

This clonotype has a count of ten or more. This chain connects TRBV7-6 to TRBJ1-3; D remains unclear. In germline, CDR1 is SGHVS, CDR2 FNYEAQ. V was clipped by 0 bases and J by 0 bases, with 6 bases between them. The CDR3 runs to 15 residues. The CDR3 protein is CASSLAGVSGNTIYF. The CDR3 DNA is TGTGCCAGCAGCTTAGCAGGCGTCTCTGGAAACACCATATATTTT.

A note on this clonotype: Possible read error: a much larger clone is one base away. The rearrangement joins TRBV4-2 to TRBJ2-1, with D possibly TRBD2 on 5 matching bases. The germline V gene encodes CDR1 LGHNA and CDR2 YNFKEQ. The ends were cut back, 1 base at V and 1 base at J, with 8 bases in the middle. CDR3 size: 15 residues. CDR3 loop: CASSQAGGSYNEQFF. CDR3 DNA sequence: TGTGCCAGCAGCCAAGCTGGCGGGTCCTACAATGAGCAGTTCTTC.

Only a few counts were recorded for this clonotype. The rearrangement uses TRBV6-5 and TRBJ1-1; D unclear. Trimming stripped 2 bases from V and 4 bases from J, with 17 bases between. CDR3 length: 16 amino acids. Germline-derived CDR1 and CDR2 are MNHEY and SVGAGI. The CDR3 sequence is CASSYLLVKGGTEAFF. The CDR3 DNA reads as TGTGCCAGCAGTTACCTGCTCGTGAAGGGCGGCACTGAAGCTTTCTTT.

This chain uses TRBV4-3 with TRBJ1-5, with TRBD1 identical over 7 bases. The germline V gene encodes CDR1 LGHNA and CDR2 YSLEER. V was clipped by 0 bases and J by 7 bases; unmatched bases: 9. The length of the CDR3 is 16 residues. The CDR3 DNA follows: TGCGCCAGCAGCCAAGATTGGGACAGATCGGGCCAGCCCCAGCATTTT. It encodes CASSQDWDRSGQPQHF.

This clonotype was detected ten times or more. V and J are TRBV12-5 and TRBJ2-1; D not certain. Trimming removed 2 bases from V and 3 bases from J, with 11 bases in between. The CDR3 sequence is 15 residues long. Germline CDR1 and CDR2: LGHNT and FRNRAP. CDR3 residues: CASGLSGPDYNEQFF. In nucleotides, the CDR3 is TGTGCTAGTGGTTTGTCCGGTCCGGACTACAATGAGCAGTTCTTC. The full variable domain, in which reference TRBV12-5 and TRBJ2-1 provide the parts outside the CDR3, is DARVTQTPRHKVTEMGQEVTMRCQPILGHNTVFWYRQTMMQGLELLAYFRNRAPLDDSGMPKDRFSAEMPDATLATLKIQPSEPRDSAVYFCASGLSGPDYNEQFFGPGTRLTVL.